The present T cell receptor beta chain was sequenced within a study of cytomegalovirus exposure and HLA in healthy donors. Findings of the study overall: Evidence from a later analysis indicated that most CMV-associated TCR beta chains looked HLA-restricted.

PCR employed 60 Vbeta and 13 Jbeta primers. The table came from immunoSEQ multiplex PCR; TCRdb's copy has only in-frame clones and leaves some out. This sample has some 160,000 clones, with around four fifths found just once. With respect to this clone: Its antigen remains unidentified.

This CDR3 spans 13 amino acids. Germline V gives CDR1 SGHRS, CDR2 YFSETQ. Deletions cut 4 bases from V and 6 bases from J, with 14 bases between. This TCR was sampled from a male donor in good health and CMV-seronegative. Sequencing used PBMCs. The J gene is TRBJ2-7, the V gene TRBV5-1, with a weak D call TRBD2 (6 bases). The chain's CDR3 is CASSRREDSEQYF. DNA of the CDR3: TGCGCCAGCAGCAGGAGGGAAGATAGCGAGCAGTACTTC.